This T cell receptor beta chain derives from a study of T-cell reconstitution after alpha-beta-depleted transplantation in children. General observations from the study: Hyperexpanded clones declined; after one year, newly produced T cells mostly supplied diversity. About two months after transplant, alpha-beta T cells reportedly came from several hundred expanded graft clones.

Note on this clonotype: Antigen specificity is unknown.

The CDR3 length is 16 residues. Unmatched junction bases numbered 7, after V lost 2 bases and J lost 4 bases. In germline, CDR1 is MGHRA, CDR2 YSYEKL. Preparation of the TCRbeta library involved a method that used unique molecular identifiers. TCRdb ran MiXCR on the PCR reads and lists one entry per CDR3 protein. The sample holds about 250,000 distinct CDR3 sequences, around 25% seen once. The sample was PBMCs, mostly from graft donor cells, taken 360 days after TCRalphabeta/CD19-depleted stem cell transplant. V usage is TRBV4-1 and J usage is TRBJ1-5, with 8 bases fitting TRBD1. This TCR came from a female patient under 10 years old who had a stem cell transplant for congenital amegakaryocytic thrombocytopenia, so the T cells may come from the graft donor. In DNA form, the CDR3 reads TGCGCCAGCAGCCAATACCCACAGGGGGGGAATCAGCCCCAGCATTTT. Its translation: CASSQYPQGGNQPQHF.